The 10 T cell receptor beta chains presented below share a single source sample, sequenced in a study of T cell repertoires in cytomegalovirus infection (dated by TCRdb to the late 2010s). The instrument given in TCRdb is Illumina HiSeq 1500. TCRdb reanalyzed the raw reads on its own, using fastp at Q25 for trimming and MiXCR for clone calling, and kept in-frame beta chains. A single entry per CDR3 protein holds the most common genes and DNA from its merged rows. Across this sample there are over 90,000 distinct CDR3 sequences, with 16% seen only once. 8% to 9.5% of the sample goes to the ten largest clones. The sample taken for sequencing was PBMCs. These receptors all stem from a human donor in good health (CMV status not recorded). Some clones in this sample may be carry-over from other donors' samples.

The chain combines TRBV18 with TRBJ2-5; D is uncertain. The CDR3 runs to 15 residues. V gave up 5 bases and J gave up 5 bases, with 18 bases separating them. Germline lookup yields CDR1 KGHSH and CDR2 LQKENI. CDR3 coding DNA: TGTGCCAGCTCAAGCCCAGCCCGAAATTGGGAGACCCAGTACTTC. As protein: CASSSPARNWETQYF. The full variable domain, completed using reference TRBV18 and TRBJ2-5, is NAGVMQNPRHLVRRRGQEARLRCSPMKGHSHVYWYRQLPEEGLKFMVYLQKENIIDESGMPKERFSAEFPKEGPSILRIQQVVRGDSAAYFCASSSPARNWETQYFGPGTRLLVL.

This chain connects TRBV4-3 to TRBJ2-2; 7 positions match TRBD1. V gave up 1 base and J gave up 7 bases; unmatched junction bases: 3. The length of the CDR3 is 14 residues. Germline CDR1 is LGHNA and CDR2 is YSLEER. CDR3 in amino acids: CASSQGQGIGELFF. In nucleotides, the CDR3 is TGCGCCAGCAGCCAAGGACAGGGCATCGGGGAGCTGTTTTTT.

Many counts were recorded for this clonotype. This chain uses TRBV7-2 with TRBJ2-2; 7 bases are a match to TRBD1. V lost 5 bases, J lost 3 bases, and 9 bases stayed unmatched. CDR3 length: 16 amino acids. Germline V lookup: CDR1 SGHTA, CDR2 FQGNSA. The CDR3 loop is CASSLRTGRDTGELFF. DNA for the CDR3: TGTGCCAGCAGCCTAAGGACAGGACGAGACACCGGGGAGCTGTTTTTT.

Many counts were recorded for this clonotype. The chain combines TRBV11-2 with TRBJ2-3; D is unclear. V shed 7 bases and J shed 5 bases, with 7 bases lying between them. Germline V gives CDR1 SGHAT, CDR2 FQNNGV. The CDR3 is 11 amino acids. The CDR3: CASTPGDTQYF. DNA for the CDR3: TGTGCCAGCACCCCAGGAGATACGCAGTATTTT.

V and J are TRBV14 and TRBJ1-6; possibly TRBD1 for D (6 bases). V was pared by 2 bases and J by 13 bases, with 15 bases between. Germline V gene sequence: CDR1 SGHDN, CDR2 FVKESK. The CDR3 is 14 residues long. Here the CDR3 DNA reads TGTGCCAGCAGCCAAAGAACCAGGGGTAGGCCCCTCCACTTT. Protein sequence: CASSQRTRGRPLHF.

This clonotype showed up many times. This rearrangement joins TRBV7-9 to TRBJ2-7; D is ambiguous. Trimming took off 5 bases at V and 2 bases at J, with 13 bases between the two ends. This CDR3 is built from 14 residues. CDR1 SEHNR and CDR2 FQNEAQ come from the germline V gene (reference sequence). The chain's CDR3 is CASSLTSSPYEQYF. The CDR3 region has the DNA TGTGCCAGCAGCCTGACTTCAAGCCCCTACGAGCAGTACTTC.

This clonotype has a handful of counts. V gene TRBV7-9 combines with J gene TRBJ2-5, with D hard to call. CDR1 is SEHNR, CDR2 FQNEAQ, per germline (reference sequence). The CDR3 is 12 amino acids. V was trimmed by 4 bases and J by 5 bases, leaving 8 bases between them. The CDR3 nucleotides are TGTGCCAGCAGCTCTCTGGCCGAGACCCAGTACTTC. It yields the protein CASSSLAETQYF.

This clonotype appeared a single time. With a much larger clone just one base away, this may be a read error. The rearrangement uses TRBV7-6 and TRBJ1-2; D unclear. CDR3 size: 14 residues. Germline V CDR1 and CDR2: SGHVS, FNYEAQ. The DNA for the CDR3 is TGTTCCAGCAGCTTAAGGTTCCCTGTATATGGCTACACCTTC. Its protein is CSSSLRFPVYGYTF.

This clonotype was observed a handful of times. CDR3 nucleotides: TGTGCCAGCAGTTACACCCGTGGCACTGAAGCTTTCTTT. Residues: CASSYTRGTEAFF. V usage is TRBV6-5 and J usage is TRBJ1-1; D unresolved. This CDR3 comprises 13 residues. V was trimmed by 2 bases and J by 4 bases, leaving 8 bases between them. CDR1 MNHEY and CDR2 SVGAGI come from the germline V gene.

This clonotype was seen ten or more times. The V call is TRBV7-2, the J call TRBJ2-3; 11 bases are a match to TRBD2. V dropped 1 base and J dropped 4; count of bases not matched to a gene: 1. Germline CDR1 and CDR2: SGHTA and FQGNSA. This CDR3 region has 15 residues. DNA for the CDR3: TGTGCCAGCAGCTTAGGACTAGCGGGGCCAGATACGCAGTATTTT. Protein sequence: CASSLGLAGPDTQYF.